Below are 29 T cell receptor beta chains sequenced from a single sample in a study of CD8 T cells in ankylosing spondylitis. The study's findings and limits: It appeared that ankylosing spondylitis blood was characterized by a TCR beta motif of under ten highly homologous variants.

TCRdb used MiXCR to reprocess the 5' RACE reads, holding one entry per CDR3 protein. This sample has about 500,000 distinct CDR3 sequences, with roughly 13% found just once. These receptors' targets are unknown. The source material was blood, either unsorted or a sorted T cell fraction (not recorded which). The receptor source for this set is a male donor with ankylosing spondylitis.

This clonotype was seen ten or more times. The chain is built from TRBV5-1 and TRBJ2-5; TRBD2 matches 8 bases. Germline CDR1 reads SGHRS; CDR2 reads YFSETQ. V was pared by 0 bases and J by 4 bases, with 11 bases of the junction left unmatched. CDR3 length: 17 amino acids. The CDR3 nucleotides read TGCGCCAGCAGCTTGGCCGGCGGAGCGGGAGCTAGAGAGACCCAGTACTTC. Translated: CASSLAGGAGARETQYF.

The sample holds a few counts of this clonotype. This rearrangement joins TRBV20-1 to TRBJ2-2; 10 bases map to TRBD2. This CDR3 contains 16 residues. The germline V gene encodes CDR1 DFQATT and CDR2 SNEGSKA (reference sequence). V lost 5 bases, J lost 2 bases, and 8 bases stayed unmatched. CDR3 sequence: CSAGSGRSRNTGELFF. Written as DNA, the CDR3 is TGCAGTGCTGGTAGCGGGAGGTCTCGTAACACCGGGGAGCTGTTTTTT.

This clonotype was seen a handful of times. The chain is built from TRBV11-2 and TRBJ2-3, with 7 bases fitting TRBD2. The CDR3 extends over 18 amino acids. The V and J ends lost 1 base and 1 base, in that order; junction bases with no gene match: 11. Germline CDR1 reads SGHAT; CDR2 reads FQNNGV. The CDR3 region is CASSLGGRGGLGTDTQYF. The DNA of the CDR3 is TGTGCCAGCAGCTTAGGCGGGAGAGGTGGGCTCGGCACAGATACGCAGTATTTT.

This clonotype was observed a few times. V gene TRBV7-2 combines with J gene TRBJ2-3, with D perhaps matching TRBD1 or TRBD2 (5 bases each). Per germline, CDR1 SGHTA and CDR2 FQGNSA. This CDR3 contains 17 residues. Deletions cut 4 bases from V and 2 bases from J, with 19 bases between. The CDR3 reads CASSWGSSAYNTDTQYF. CDR3 nucleotide sequence: TGTGCCAGCAGCTGGGGGTCTTCAGCGTACAACACAGATACGCAGTATTTT.

The table lists this clonotype with a few counts. This chain joins TRBV5-1 and TRBJ1-5; 8 bases align to TRBD1. The J segment lost 3 bases and the V segment lost 4 bases, leaving 9 bases of the junction unmatched. Per germline, CDR1 SGHRS and CDR2 YFSETQ. The CDR3 loop spans 16 amino acids. CDR3 nucleotide sequence: TGCGCCAGCAGCCGGGACGGGACAGGATACAATCAGCCCCAGCATTTT. Amino acids: CASSRDGTGYNQPQHF. Together with reference TRBV5-1 and TRBJ1-5, the CDR3 gives the full variable domain: KAGVTQTPRYLIKTRGQQVTLSCSPISGHRSVSWYQQTPGQGLQFLFEYFSETQRNKGNFPGRFSGRQFSNSRSEMNVSTLELGDSALYLCASSRDGTGYNQPQHFGDGTRLSIL.

This clonotype was counted a few times. This chain uses TRBV27 with TRBJ2-1, with unresolved D. The CDR3 is made up of 21 amino acids. V lost 8 bases to trimming and J lost 0 bases, with 32 bases between them. Germline lookup yields CDR1 MNHEY and CDR2 SMNVEV (reference sequence). The CDR3 bases are TGTGCCAGCCCCAAGTCCTCAACTACAGCTCCAGAACGGAGCTCCTACAATGAGCAGTTCTTC. Its translation: CASPKSSTTAPERSSYNEQFF.

The chain links TRBV3-1 to TRBJ2-1; 10 bases match TRBD1. The CDR3 has 15 amino acids. J lost 8 bases, V lost 2 bases, and 6 bases had no gene match. Germline V lookup: CDR1 LGHDT, CDR2 YNNKEL (reference sequence). CDR3 loop: CASSQPDRGLDEQFF. CDR3 nucleotides: TGTGCCAGCAGCCAACCGGACAGGGGGTTGGATGAGCAGTTCTTC.

This clonotype has more than one count but fewer than ten. The chain joins TRBV3-1 to TRBJ1-5; no reliable D call. Trimming removed 1 base from V and 0 bases from J, with 4 bases in between. The CDR3 totals 14 residues. CDR1 and CDR2 (germline): LGHDT, YNNKEL (reference sequence). CDR3 DNA: TGTGCCAGCAGCCAAGCCGCTAGCAATCAGCCCCAGCATTTT. This translates into CASSQAASNQPQHF.

This clonotype was seen at least ten times. The chain uses TRBV29-1 and TRBJ2-2; 7 bases line up with TRBD1. The trim removed 6 bases at V and 2 bases at J, leaving 6 bases unmatched. Looked up from germline, CDR1 is SQVTM and CDR2 is ANQGSEA. The CDR3 covers 14 residues. CDR3 loop: CSVSTGRNTGELFF. The CDR3 DNA is TGCAGCGTATCGACAGGGAGAAACACCGGGGAGCTGTTTTTT.

The table lists this clonotype with many counts. The rearrangement uses TRBV11-3 and TRBJ2-1; 7 bases agree with TRBD1. Germline V gene data show CDR1 as SGHNT and CDR2 as YENEEA. The CDR3 is 13 residues long. V dropped 6 bases and J dropped 6; count of bases not matched to a gene: 5. The CDR3 nucleotides read TGTGCCAGCAGTTTGACAGGGCCCAATGAGCAGTTCTTC. Translated: CASSLTGPNEQFF. Together with reference TRBV11-3 and TRBJ2-1, the CDR3 gives the full variable domain: EAGVVQSPRYKIIEKKQPVAFWCNPISGHNTLYWYLQNLGQGPELLIRYENEEAVDDSQLPKDRFSAERLKGVDSTLKIQPAELGDSAVYLCASSLTGPNEQFFGPGTRLTVL.

This clonotype was seen a few times. V is TRBV20-1 and J is TRBJ2-1; 11 bases fit TRBD2. The CDR3 runs 19 residues. J gave up 2 bases and V 0 bases, and 12 bases lay outside the gene matches. Germline V gives CDR1 DFQATT, CDR2 SNEGSKA (reference sequence). CDR3 nucleotide sequence: TGCAGTGCTAGAGACACTAGCGGGAGCTCTCATATGGCCTACAATGAGCAGTTCTTC. This codes for CSARDTSGSSHMAYNEQFF.

This clonotype was seen only a few times. The rearrangement links TRBV11-2 to TRBJ1-1; no definite D call. V lost 5 bases, J lost 4 bases, and 17 bases lay in between. Germline CDR1 and CDR2: SGHAT and FQNNGV. The CDR3 has 15 amino acids. The CDR3 here is CASSPERAAVTEAFF. The DNA of the CDR3 is TGTGCCAGCAGCCCCGAGCGGGCTGCGGTCACTGAAGCTTTCTTT. Full variable domain (rest looked up from reference TRBV11-2 and TRBJ1-1): EAGVAQSPRYKIIEKRQSVAFWCNPISGHATLYWYQQILGQGPKLLIQFQNNGVVDDSQLPKDRFSAERLKGVDSTLKIQPAKLEDSAVYLCASSPERAAVTEAFFGQGTRLTVV.

The sample holds a few counts of this clonotype. The rearrangement links TRBV19 to TRBJ2-7; no clear D. Germline V gene lookup returns CDR1 LNHDA and CDR2 SQIVND (reference sequence). V lost 5 bases to trimming and J lost 10 bases, with 18 bases between them. This CDR3 has 13 residues. The CDR3 nucleotides read TGTGCCAGTAGTCCCCGTGAGCCCCCAGTCCAGTACTTC. Protein sequence: CASSPREPPVQYF.

The V and J genes are TRBV20-1 and TRBJ2-1, with D tentatively TRBD2 (5 bases). Trimming shortened V by 0 bases and J by 6 bases, and 18 bases separated the two germline ends. This CDR3 spans 16 amino acids. Germline V gene sequence: CDR1 DFQATT, CDR2 SNEGSKA (reference sequence). CDR3 residues: CSARESTGSRTNEQFF. The CDR3 DNA is TGCAGTGCTAGAGAGTCCACGGGGTCCCGAACCAATGAGCAGTTCTTC.

This clonotype was recorded a few times. The chain has TRBV5-1 and TRBJ2-7, with D unclear. The germline V gene encodes CDR1 SGHRS and CDR2 YFSETQ. This CDR3 is built from 15 residues. The ends were cut back, 1 base at V and 4 bases at J, with 15 bases in the middle. As DNA, the CDR3 is TGCGCCAGCAGCTTGAGCACTCCCATTTATTACGAGCAGTACTTC. Amino acid sequence: CASSLSTPIYYEQYF.

This clonotype was seen many times. The rearrangement links TRBV4-2 to TRBJ2-1, with D uncertain. With 0 bases removed from V and 4 bases from J, the gap between germline ends came to 7 bases. From germline, CDR1 is LGHNA and CDR2 YNFKEQ. The CDR3 covers 14 residues. The CDR3, as DNA: TGTGCCAGCAGCCAAGATTTGGGATACAATGAGCAGTTCTTC. It specifies CASSQDLGYNEQFF.

The chain recombines TRBV15 with TRBJ2-7; D is uncertain. V was pared by 0 bases and J by 5 bases, with 14 bases between. Germline CDR1 LNHNV, CDR2 YYDKDF (reference sequence). The CDR3 runs 15 residues. This chain's CDR3 is CATSRERLVIDEQYV. As DNA, the CDR3 is TGTGCCACCAGCAGAGAAAGGCTAGTCATCGACGAGCAGTACGTC.

This clonotype was detected a few times. The chain recombines TRBV29-1 with TRBJ1-4; D unresolved. Per the germline V gene, CDR1 is SQVTM and CDR2 is ANQGSEA. The CDR3 is made up of 13 amino acids. V shed 4 bases and J shed 8 bases, with 14 bases lying between them. CDR3 nucleotides: TGCAGCGTTGGAATGGGGAACGGGGAAAAACTGTTTTTT. Its translation is CSVGMGNGEKLFF.

This clonotype was seen a few times. This chain uses TRBV5-1 with TRBJ2-1; the match to TRBD1 covers 8 bases. CDR1 is SGHRS and CDR2 is YFSETQ in the germline V gene. The CDR3 is 16 residues long. The V gene end was trimmed by 0 bases and the J gene end by 8 bases; junction bases not matched to a gene: 10. As DNA, the CDR3 is TGCGCCAGCAGCTTGGCCGGGACAGGTCTTTCGGATGAGCAGTTCTTC. This codes for CASSLAGTGLSDEQFF.

This clonotype turned up a few times. This chain links TRBV5-1 with TRBJ2-5; possibly TRBD2 for D (5 bases). Germline CDR1 SGHRS, CDR2 YFSETQ. Trimming left V 0 bases short and J 0 bases short, with 9 bases between. CDR3 size: 15 residues. CDR3 loop: CASSLDRLYQETQYF. For the CDR3, the DNA is TGCGCCAGCAGCTTGGACAGACTATACCAAGAGACCCAGTACTTC.

This CDR3 is CASSEALINRVGGELFF. The DNA of the CDR3 is TGTGCCAGCAGTGAAGCCTTAATTAACAGGGTTGGCGGGGAGCTGTTTTTT. The chain joins TRBV6-1 to TRBJ2-2; D perhaps matches TRBD1 (6 bases). The germline gives CDR1 MNHNS, CDR2 SASEGT. The CDR3 runs to 17 residues. Trimming took off 0 bases at V and 7 bases at J, with 18 bases between the two ends.

The gene calls are TRBV20-1 and TRBJ2-7; TRBD2 is a possible D gene (7 bases). The CDR3 spans 15 residues. V was trimmed by 5 bases and J by 2 bases, leaving 19 bases between them. The germline V gene encodes CDR1 DFQATT and CDR2 SNEGSKA (reference sequence). The CDR3 is CSADLPWGGTYEQYF. CDR3 bases: TGCAGTGCTGACCTCCCCTGGGGGGGCACCTACGAGCAGTACTTC.

This clonotype has a handful of counts. J is TRBJ2-1 and V is TRBV5-8, with D unresolved. Germline V CDR1 and CDR2: SGHTS, YDEGEE. Trimming left V 0 bases short and J 2 bases short, with 9 bases between. CDR3 length: 15 amino acids. This CDR3 is CASSLGGPPYNEQFF. CDR3 nucleotides: TGTGCCAGCAGCTTGGGTGGGCCGCCCTACAATGAGCAGTTCTTC. The entire variable domain, with the rest obtained from reference TRBV5-8 and TRBJ2-1, is as follows: EAGVTQSPTHLIKTRGQQATLRCSPISGHTSVYWYQQALGLGLQFLLWYDEGEERNRGNFPPRFSGRQFPNYSSELNVNALELEDSALYLCASSLGGPPYNEQFFGPGTRLTVL.

The sample holds a few counts of this clonotype. The rearrangement joins TRBV20-1 to TRBJ2-5, with D perhaps TRBD1 (6 bases). The length of the CDR3 is 13 residues. CDR1 and CDR2 from the germline V gene are DFQATT and SNEGSKA (reference sequence). Trimming shortened V by 8 bases and J by 1 base, and 14 bases separated the two germline ends. In DNA form, the CDR3 reads TGCAGTCATACAGGGTCGGTCCAAGAGACCCAGTACTTC. Encoded protein: CSHTGSVQETQYF.

This clonotype was seen more than once but under ten times. The chain couples TRBV7-6 to TRBJ2-7; 7 bases are a match to TRBD1. The CDR3 extends over 13 amino acids. Germline V gene sequence: CDR1 SGHVS, CDR2 FNYEAQ. The V gene end was trimmed by 4 bases and the J gene end by 5 bases; junction bases not matched to a gene: 5. CDR3 loop: CASSSQGVHEQYF. CDR3 DNA: TGTGCCAGCAGCTCTCAGGGGGTCCACGAGCAGTACTTC.

The V gene is TRBV3-1, the J gene TRBJ2-6, with D unclear. V gave up 2 bases and J gave up 2 bases, with 7 bases separating them. Germline V gene lookup returns CDR1 LGHDT and CDR2 YNNKEL (reference sequence). This CDR3 comprises 15 residues. In nucleotides, the CDR3 is TGTGCCAGCAGCCAAAAGGGCCCTGGGGCCAACGTCCTGACTTTC. Its protein is CASSQKGPGANVLTF.

The chain carries TRBV5-1 and TRBJ1-6; D is uncertain. Trimming pared 0 bases from V and 8 bases from J, leaving 6 bases between. The CDR3 covers 13 residues. Germline CDR1 SGHRS, CDR2 YFSETQ. As DNA, the CDR3 is TGCGCCAGCAGCTTGGGCTTTGATTCACCCCTCCACTTT. Its translation: CASSLGFDSPLHF.

This clonotype appeared a few times. The chain employs TRBV12-3 or TRBV12-4 and TRBJ1-1; 11 bases map to TRBD1. J lost 3 bases, V lost 4 bases, and 4 bases had no gene match. The length of the CDR3 is 15 residues. CDR3 coding DNA: TGTGCCAGCAGTTACCGGGGACAGGGGGACACTGAAGCTTTCTTT. This encodes CASSYRGQGDTEAFF.

A few counts support this clonotype. The chain combines TRBV11-2 with TRBJ2-1; a weak D match, TRBD2 (7 bases). The CDR3 consists of 16 residues. Germline V gene sequence: CDR1 SGHAT, CDR2 FQNNGV. The ends were cut back, 2 bases at V and 2 bases at J, with 13 bases in the middle. The CDR3 bases are TGTGCCAGCAGCTTACTCCGGGGGGCCCCCTACAATGAGCAGTTCTTC. It translates to CASSLLRGAPYNEQFF. The full variable domain, its missing parts supplied by reference TRBV11-2 and TRBJ2-1, is EAGVAQSPRYKIIEKRQSVAFWCNPISGHATLYWYQQILGQGPKLLIQFQNNGVVDDSQLPKDRFSAERLKGVDSTLKIQPAKLEDSAVYLCASSLLRGAPYNEQFFGPGTRLTVL.